The TCR beta chain under discussion was sequenced for a study of blood T cell repertoires in COVID-19 (TCRdb year 2020). Background on the whole study: Samples covering the acute and convalescent phases of COVID-19 were provided by collaborators in the United States, Italy and Spain. HLA class I and class II types, where available, came from metadata supplied by the sample provider rather than from assay-based typing. The prospective study material was composed of cDNA or gDNA derived from T cells, B-cell-depleted T cells, or PBMCs. Subjects who had been exposed to COVID-19, were actively infected with it, or had recovered from it provided the deeply sampled blood TCRbeta repertoires that made up the dataset. Samples came from the ongoing ImmuneRACE study (first 160 participants) plus 1,254 subjects from 6 global collaborators. A freely available public database, intended as a resource for researchers studying the immune response to SARS-CoV-2, is where the repertoires were released. The sample metadata nearly always contained a de-identified subject ID, COVID-19 status, age in years and sex.

The collaborating institutions used their own protocols to collect whole blood in K2EDTA tubes. For TCRbeta analysis, collaborators shipped samples in one of three forms: frozen whole blood, isolated PBMCs, or DNA extracted from either of those sample types. The cysteine opens and the phenylalanine closes a CDR3 of 14 amino acids. Of all the DNA, just the CDR3 is kept, 42 bases in frame from base 1. The investigation overall reported the following: The quantity of clinical and demographic metadata differed by source and by participant and was supplied without curation.

This clone came up a few times. No antigen is known for it. Qualities for individual bases were not recorded, and no much larger clone is one base off. TCRbeta CDR3 regions were amplified from genomic DNA using the immunoSEQ Assay, a bias-controlled multiplex PCR. In the source study's methods: The number of nucleated cells in each sample was estimated by amplification of reference gene primers within the assay. To quantify the absolute abundance of each unique TCRbeta CDR3 rearrangement, sequence reads were collapsed and filtered. For each sample, productive Simpson clonality was calculated by taking the square root of Simpson's diversity index across productive rearrangements. TCRdb obtained this table from immuneACCESS and retained in-frame rearrangements with V and J assigned. These tables miss some clones; where compared with another copy, unresolved V genes account for less than half of the shortfall, and the remainder is unexplained. The V and J calls and the clone size are those of that table, but D and trimming were determined from the DNA. The sample table lists roughly 38,000 clones, over 70% of them with a count of one. The top ten constitute approximately 30% of the sample.

The rearrangement joined TRBV21-1 to TRBJ2-7; the D call TRBD2 from the table was never checked on the DNA. TRBV21-1 is marked as a pseudogene. Sequenced: peripheral blood. This sequence originates from a man older than 75 with active or convalescent COVID-19. The CDR3 protein is CASSKGRQPYEQYF. The nucleotide sequence is TGTGCCAGCAGCAAAGGGAGGCAGCCCTACGAGCAGTACTTC.